These 2 T cell receptor beta chains originate from one sample sequenced in a study of blood T cell repertoires in COVID-19. Using immunoSEQ multiplex PCR, the repertoire was profiled, and TCRdb retains in-frame clones only, with some absent. The table has around 140,000 clones, about four fifths seen once. Sequencing was performed on peripheral blood. Receptors were obtained from a man aged 65 to 79 who had recovered from COVID-19.

This chain links TRBV6-2 or TRBV6-3 with TRBJ2-2, with 13 bases fitting TRBD2. Germline V gene data show CDR1 as MNHEY and CDR2 as SVGEGT. The CDR3 has 15 residues. Trimming at V came to 6 bases and at J to 7 bases, leaving 5 bases not matched to a gene. CDR3 residues: CASSRTSGSFGELFF. The CDR3 DNA follows: TGTGCCAGCAGCCGGACTAGCGGGAGCTTCGGGGAGCTGTTTTTT.

This clone counts as medium-sized. V gene TRBV7-8 combines with J gene TRBJ1-5; perhaps TRBD1 as D (5 bases). Per the germline V gene, CDR1 is SGHVS and CDR2 is FQNEAQ. V was cut by 2 bases and J by 1 base, with 9 bases left in between. The CDR3 sequence is 15 residues long. CDR3 region: CASSLWGESNQPQHF. The CDR3 DNA reads TGTGCCAGCAGCTTATGGGGGGAGAGCAATCAGCCCCAGCATTTT.